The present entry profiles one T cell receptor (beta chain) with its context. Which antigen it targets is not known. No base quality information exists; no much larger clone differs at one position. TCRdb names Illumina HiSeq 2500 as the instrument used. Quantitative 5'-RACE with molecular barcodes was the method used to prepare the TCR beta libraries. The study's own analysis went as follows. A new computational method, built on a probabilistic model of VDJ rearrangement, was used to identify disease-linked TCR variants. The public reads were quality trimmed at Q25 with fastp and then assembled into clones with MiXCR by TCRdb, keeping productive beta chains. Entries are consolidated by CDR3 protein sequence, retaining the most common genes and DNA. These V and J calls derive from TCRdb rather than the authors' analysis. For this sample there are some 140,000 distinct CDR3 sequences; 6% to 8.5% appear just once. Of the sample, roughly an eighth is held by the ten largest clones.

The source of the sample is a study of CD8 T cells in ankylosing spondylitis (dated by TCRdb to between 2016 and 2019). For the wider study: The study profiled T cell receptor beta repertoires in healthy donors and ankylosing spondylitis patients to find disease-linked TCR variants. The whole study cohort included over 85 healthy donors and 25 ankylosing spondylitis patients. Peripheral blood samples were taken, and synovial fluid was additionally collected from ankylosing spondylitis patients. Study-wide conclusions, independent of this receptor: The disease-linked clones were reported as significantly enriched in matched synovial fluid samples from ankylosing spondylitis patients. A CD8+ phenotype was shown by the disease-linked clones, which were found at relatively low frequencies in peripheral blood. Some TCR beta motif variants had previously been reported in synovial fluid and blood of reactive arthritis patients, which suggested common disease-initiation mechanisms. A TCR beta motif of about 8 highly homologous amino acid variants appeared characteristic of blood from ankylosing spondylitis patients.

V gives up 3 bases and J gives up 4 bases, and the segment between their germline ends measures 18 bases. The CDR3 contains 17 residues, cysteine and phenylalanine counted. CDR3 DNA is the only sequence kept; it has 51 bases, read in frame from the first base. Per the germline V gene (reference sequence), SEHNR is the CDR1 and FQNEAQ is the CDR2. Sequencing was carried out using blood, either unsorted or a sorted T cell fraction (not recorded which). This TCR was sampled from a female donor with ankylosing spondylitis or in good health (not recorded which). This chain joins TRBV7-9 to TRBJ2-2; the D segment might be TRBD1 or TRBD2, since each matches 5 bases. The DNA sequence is TGTGCCAGCAGCTTCTCCGGGACGTGGGTCAGCACCGGGGAGCTGTTTTTT. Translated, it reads CASSFSGTWVSTGELFF.